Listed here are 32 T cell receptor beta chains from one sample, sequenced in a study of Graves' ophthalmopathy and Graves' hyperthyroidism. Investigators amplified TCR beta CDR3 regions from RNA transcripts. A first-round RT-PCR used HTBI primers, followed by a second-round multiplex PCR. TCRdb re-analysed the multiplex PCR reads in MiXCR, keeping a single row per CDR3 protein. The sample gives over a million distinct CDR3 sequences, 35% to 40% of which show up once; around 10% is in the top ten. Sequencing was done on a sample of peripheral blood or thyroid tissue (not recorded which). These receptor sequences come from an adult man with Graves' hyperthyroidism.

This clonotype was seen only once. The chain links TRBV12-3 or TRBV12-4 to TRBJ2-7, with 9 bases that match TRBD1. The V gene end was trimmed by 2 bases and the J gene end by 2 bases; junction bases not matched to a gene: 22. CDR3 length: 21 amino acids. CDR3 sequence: CASSLIWGTLGDRVSPYEQYF. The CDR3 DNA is TGTGCCAGCAGTTTAATTTGGGGAACTCTCGGGGACAGGGTGTCCCCCTACGAGCAGTACTTC.

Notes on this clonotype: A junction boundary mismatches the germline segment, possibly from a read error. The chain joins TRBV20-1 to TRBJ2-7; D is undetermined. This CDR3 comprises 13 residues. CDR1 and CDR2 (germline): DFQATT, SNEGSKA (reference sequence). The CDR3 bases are TGCAGTGCTAGAGACCAGCAGATCTACGAGCGGTACTTC. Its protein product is CSARDQQIYERYF.

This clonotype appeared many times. CDR3: CSATRLGGQTEAFF. As DNA, the CDR3 is TGCAGTGCCACCCGGCTAGGGGGGCAGACTGAAGCTTTCTTT. This chain joins TRBV20-1 and TRBJ1-1; possible D gene TRBD1, 6 bases. This CDR3 has 14 residues. Germline-derived CDR1 and CDR2 are DFQATT and SNEGSKA (reference sequence). With 6 bases removed from V and 5 bases from J, the gap between germline ends came to 19 bases.

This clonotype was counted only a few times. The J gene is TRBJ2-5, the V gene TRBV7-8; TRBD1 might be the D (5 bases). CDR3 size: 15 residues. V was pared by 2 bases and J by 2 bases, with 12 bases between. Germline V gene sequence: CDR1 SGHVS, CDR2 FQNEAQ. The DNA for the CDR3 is TGTGCCAGCAGCTTACACAGGATATCGCAAGAGACCCAGTACTTC. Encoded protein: CASSLHRISQETQYF. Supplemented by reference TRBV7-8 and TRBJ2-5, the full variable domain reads GAGVSQSPRYKVAKRGQDVALRCDPISGHVSLFWYQQALGQGPEFLTYFQNEAQLDKSGLPSDRFFAERPEGSVSTLKIQRTQQEDSAVYLCASSLHRISQETQYFGPGTRLLVL.

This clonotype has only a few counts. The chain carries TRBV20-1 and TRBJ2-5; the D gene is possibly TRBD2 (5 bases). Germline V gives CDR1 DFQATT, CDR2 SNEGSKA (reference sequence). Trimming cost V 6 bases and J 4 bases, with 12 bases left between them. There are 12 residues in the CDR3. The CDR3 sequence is CSACLRGETQYF. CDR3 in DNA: TGCAGTGCATGCCTCCGGGGAGAGACCCAGTACTTC.

In nucleotides, the CDR3 is TGTGCCAGCAGCTTAGGACCAGGGGAAGGTTTCGAGCAGTACTTC. Protein sequence: CASSLGPGEGFEQYF. The V call is TRBV7-9, the J call TRBJ2-7; TRBD1 might be the D (6 bases). The CDR3 is 15 residues long. With 1 base removed from V and 6 bases from J, the gap between germline ends came to 16 bases. Germline V lookup: CDR1 SEHNR, CDR2 FQNEAQ (reference sequence).

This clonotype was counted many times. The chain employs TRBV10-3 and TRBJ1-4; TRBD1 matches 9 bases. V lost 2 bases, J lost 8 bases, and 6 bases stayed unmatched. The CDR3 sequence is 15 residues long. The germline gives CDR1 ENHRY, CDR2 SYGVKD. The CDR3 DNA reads TGTGCCATCAGTGAGGCGGGACAGGGACGAGAAAAACTGTTTTTT. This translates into CAISEAGQGREKLFF.

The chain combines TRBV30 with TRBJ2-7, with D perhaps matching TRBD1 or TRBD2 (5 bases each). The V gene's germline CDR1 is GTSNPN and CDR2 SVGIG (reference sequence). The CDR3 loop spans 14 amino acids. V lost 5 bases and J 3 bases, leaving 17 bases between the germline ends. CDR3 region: CAWSGGQRGYEQYF. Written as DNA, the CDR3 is TGTGCCTGGTCCGGAGGACAAAGAGGCTACGAGCAGTACTTC.

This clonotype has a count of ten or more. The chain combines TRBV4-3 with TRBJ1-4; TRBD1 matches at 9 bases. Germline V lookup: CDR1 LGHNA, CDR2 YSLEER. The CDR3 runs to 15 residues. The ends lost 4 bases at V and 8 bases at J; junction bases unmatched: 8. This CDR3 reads CASSPDRGVKEKLFF. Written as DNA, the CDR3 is TGCGCCAGCAGCCCTGACAGGGGGGTGAAGGAAAAACTGTTTTTT.

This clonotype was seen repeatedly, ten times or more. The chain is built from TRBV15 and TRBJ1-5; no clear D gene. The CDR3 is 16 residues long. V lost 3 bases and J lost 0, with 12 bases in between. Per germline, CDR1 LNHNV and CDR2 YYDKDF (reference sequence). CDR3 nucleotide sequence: TGTGCCACCAGCAGCGCGATGGACGGTAGCAATCAGCCCCAGCATTTT. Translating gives CATSSAMDGSNQPQHF.

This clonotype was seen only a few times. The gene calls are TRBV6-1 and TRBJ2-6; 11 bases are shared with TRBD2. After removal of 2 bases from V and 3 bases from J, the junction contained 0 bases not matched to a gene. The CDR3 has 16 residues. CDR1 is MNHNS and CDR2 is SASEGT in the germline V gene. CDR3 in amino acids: CASSETSGSGANVLTF. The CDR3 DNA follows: TGTGCCAGCAGTGAAACTAGCGGGAGTGGGGCCAACGTCCTGACTTTC.

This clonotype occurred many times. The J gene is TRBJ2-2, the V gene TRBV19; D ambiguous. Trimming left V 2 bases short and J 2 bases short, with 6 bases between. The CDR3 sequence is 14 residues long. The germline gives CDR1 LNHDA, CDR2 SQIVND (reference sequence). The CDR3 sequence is CASSILVNTGELFF. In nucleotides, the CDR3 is TGTGCCAGTAGTATACTAGTAAACACCGGGGAGCTGTTTTTT.

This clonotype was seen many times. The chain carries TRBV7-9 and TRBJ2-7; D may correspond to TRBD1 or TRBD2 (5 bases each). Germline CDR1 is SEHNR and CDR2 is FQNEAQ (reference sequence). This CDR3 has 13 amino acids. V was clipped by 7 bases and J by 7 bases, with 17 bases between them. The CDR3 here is CASTEGRYKEQYF. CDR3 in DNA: TGTGCCAGCACAGAGGGGCGGTACAAGGAGCAGTACTTC.

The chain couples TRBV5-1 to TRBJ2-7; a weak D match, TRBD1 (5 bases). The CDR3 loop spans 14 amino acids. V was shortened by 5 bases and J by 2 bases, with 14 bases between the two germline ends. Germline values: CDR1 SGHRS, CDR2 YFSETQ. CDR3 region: CASSSDSSTYEQYF. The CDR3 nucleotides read TGCGCCAGCAGTTCTGACAGTTCAACCTACGAGCAGTACTTC.

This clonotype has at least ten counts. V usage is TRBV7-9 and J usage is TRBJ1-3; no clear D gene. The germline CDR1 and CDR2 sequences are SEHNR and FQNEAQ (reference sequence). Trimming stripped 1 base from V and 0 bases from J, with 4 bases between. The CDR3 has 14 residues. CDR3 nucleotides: TGTGCCAGCAGCTTAGAGGACTCTGGAAACACCATATATTTT. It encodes CASSLEDSGNTIYF.

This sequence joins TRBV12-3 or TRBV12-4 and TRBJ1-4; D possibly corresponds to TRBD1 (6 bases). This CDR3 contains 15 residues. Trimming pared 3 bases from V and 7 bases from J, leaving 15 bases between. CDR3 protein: CASSLRGTSSEKLFF. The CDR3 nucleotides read TGTGCCAGCAGTTTGAGGGGGACATCTTCTGAAAAACTGTTTTTT.

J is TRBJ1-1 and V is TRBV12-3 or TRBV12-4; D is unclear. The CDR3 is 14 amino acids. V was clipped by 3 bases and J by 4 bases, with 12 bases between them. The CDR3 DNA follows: TGTGCCAGCAGTTTTGCGGAAGGCGCCACTGAAGCTTTCTTT. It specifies CASSFAEGATEAFF.

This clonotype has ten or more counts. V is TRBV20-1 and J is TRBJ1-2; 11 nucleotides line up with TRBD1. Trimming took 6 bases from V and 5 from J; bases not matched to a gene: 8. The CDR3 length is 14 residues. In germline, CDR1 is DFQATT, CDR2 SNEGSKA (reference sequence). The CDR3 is CSADQGTGGYGYTF. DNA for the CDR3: TGCAGTGCAGACCAGGGGACAGGGGGGTATGGCTACACCTTC.

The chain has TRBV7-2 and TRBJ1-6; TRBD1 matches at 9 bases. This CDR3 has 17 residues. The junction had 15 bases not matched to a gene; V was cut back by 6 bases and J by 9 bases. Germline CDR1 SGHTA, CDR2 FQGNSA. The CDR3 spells CASSIILGQGLGSPLHF. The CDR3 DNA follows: TGTGCCAGCAGTATTATATTAGGACAGGGGCTGGGTTCACCCCTCCACTTT.

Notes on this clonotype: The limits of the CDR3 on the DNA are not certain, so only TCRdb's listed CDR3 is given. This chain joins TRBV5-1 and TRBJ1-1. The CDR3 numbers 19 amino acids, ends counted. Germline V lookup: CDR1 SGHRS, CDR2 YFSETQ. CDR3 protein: CASSFYICSATEAYTEAFF.

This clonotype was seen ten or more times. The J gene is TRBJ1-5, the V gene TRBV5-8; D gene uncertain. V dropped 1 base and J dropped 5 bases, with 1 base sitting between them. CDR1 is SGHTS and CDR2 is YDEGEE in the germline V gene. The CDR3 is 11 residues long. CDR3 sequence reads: CASSLHQPQHF. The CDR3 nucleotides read TGTGCCAGCAGCTTGCATCAGCCCCAGCATTTT. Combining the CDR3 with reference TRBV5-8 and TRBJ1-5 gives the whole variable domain EAGVTQSPTHLIKTRGQQATLRCSPISGHTSVYWYQQALGLGLQFLLWYDEGEERNRGNFPPRFSGRQFPNYSSELNVNALELEDSALYLCASSLHQPQHFGDGTRLSIL.

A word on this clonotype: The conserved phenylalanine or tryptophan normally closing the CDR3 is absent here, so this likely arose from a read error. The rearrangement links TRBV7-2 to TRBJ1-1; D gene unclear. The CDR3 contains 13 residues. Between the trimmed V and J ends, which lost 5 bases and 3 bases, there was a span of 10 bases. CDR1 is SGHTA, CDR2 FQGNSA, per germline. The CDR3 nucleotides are TGTGCCAGCAGCCGACGACGGGACACTGAAGCTTTCCTT. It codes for CASSRRRDTEAFL.

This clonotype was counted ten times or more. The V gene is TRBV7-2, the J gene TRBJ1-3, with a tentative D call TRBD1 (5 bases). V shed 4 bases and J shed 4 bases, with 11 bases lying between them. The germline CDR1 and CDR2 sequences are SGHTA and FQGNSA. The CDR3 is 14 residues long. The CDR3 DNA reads TGTGCCAGCAGCTATCAGGGTTGGGGAAACACCATATATTTT. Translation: CASSYQGWGNTIYF.

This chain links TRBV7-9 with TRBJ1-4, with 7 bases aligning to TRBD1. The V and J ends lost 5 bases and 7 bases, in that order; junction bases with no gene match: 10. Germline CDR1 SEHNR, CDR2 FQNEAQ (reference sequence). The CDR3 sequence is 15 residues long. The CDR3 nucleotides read TGTGCCAGCAGCATACAGACAGGGAATGGTGAAAAACTGTTTTTT. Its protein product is CASSIQTGNGEKLFF.

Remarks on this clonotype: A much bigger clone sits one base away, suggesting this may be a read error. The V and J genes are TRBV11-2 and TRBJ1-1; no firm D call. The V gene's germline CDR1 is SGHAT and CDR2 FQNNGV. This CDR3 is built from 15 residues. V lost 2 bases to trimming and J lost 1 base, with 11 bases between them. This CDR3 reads CASSLPDPGNTEAFF. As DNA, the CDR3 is TGTGCCAGCAGCTTACCCGATCCAGGGAACACTGAAGCTTTCTTT.

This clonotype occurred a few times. The CDR3 nucleotides read TGTGCCTGGTTCAAACCCCCCTACGAGCAGTACTTC. Translating gives CAWFKPPYEQYF. This chain links TRBV7-2 with TRBJ2-7; D is undetermined. Germline-derived CDR1 and CDR2 are SGHTA and FQGNSA. This CDR3 has 12 residues. Trimming pared 11 bases from V and 2 bases from J, leaving 13 bases between. Full variable domain (rest looked up from reference TRBV7-2 and TRBJ2-7): GAGVSQSPSNKVTEKGKDVELRCDPISGHTALYWYRQSLGQGLEFLIYFQGNSAPDKSGLPSDRFSAERTGGSVSTLTIQRTQQEDSAVYLCAWFKPPYEQYFGPGTRLTVT.

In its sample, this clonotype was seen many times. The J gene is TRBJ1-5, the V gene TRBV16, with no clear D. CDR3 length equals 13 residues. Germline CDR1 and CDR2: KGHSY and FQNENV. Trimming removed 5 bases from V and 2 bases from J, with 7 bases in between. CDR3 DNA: TGTGCCAGCAGCTCGACCCGCAATCAGCCCCAGCATTTT. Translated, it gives CASSSTRNQPQHF.

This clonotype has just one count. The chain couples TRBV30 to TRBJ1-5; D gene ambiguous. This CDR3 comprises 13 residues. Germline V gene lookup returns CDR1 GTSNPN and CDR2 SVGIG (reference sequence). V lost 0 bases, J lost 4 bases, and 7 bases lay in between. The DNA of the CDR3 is TGTGCCTGGAGTGTAAGTAGAAATCAGCCCCAGCATTTT. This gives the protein CAWSVSRNQPQHF.

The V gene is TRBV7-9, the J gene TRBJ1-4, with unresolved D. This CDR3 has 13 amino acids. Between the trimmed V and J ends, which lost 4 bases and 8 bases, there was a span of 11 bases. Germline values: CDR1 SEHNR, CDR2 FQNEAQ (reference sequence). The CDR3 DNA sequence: TGTGCCAGCAGCTATCCAGGTGGAGAAAAACTGTTTTTT. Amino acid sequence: CASSYPGGEKLFF.

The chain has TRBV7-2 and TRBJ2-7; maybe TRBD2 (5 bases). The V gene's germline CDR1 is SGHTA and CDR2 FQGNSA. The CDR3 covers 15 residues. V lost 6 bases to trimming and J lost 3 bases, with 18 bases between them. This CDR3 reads CASSSRSFGDYEQYF. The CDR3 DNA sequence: TGTGCCAGCAGTTCTCGTAGCTTCGGGGACTACGAGCAGTACTTC.

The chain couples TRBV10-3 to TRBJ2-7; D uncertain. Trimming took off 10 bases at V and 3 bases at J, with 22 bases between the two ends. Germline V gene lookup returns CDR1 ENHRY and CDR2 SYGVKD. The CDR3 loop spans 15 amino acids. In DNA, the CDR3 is TGTGCCAGCCGTCAAGAGCAGACTCTCCTCTACGAGCAGTACTTC. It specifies CASRQEQTLLYEQYF.

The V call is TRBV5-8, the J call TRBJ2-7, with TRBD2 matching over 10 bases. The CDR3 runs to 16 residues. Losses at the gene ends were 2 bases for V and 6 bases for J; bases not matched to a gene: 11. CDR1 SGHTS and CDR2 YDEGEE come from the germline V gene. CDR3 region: CASSFYLAGVGTEQYF. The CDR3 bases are TGTGCCAGCAGCTTTTACCTAGCGGGAGTGGGCACCGAGCAGTACTTC.